Sequencing of this T cell receptor (beta chain) was carried out in a study of cytomegalovirus exposure and HLA in healthy donors. The count of this clone is one. The PCR employed 60 Vbeta primers together with 13 Jbeta primers. Method: immunoSEQ multiplex PCR; TCRdb's copy keeps in-frame clones and lacks some. The sample contains some 120,000 clones, around 74% of which appear only once. This CDR3 has 14 residues. Germline V gives CDR1 MGHRA, CDR2 YSYEKL. Deletions cut 0 bases from V and 7 bases from J, with 12 bases between. This sequence originates from a woman aged 18-29 years in good health and CMV-seronegative. Sequenced material: PBMCs. The chain carries TRBV4-1 and TRBJ1-1; D ambiguous. The CDR3 protein is CASSQESYADEAFF. The CDR3 DNA follows: TGCGCCAGCAGCCAAGAAAGTTATGCAGATGAAGCTTTCTTT.